The rows below give T cell receptor beta chains drawn from one sample of a study of cytomegalovirus exposure and HLA in healthy donors. Sequencing used immunoSEQ multiplex PCR; TCRdb keeps in-frame clones, though not all of them. The sample lists 310,000 or so clones, approximately 90% seen once, with more than 2% in the top ten. The specimen was PBMCs. These receptor sequences come from a woman younger than 35 in good health and CMV-seronegative. Both conserved end residues are part of each CDR3. The order of the fields is D gene, V gene, J gene, clone size, CDR3 protein, CDR3 DNA. A D gene is named only where the DNA matches it firmly. The size of a clone is reported for some rows only, either as once, few or many, or as a class for expanded clones.

-	TRBV25-1	TRBJ1-4	-	CASSGGPGRVEKLFF	TGTGCCAGCAGTGGGGGGCCGGGGCGCGTTGAAAAACTGTTTTTT
-	TRBV29-1	TRBJ2-4	-	CSVGGRAKNIQYF	TGCAGCGTTGGAGGTAGAGCCAAAAACATTCAGTACTTC
TRBD1	TRBV2	TRBJ1-5	once	CASREDRGGNQPQHF	TGTGCCAGCAGAGAGGACAGGGGTGGCAATCAGCCCCAGCATTTT
TRBD1	TRBV6-1	TRBJ2-5	-	CASSDPDRGETQYF	TGTGCCAGCAGTGATCCCGACAGGGGGGAGACCCAGTACTTC
-	TRBV27	TRBJ2-7	-	CASSFPGSRPYF	TGTGCCAGCAGTTTCCCGGGGTCCCGACCGTACTTC
-	TRBV30	TRBJ1-2	-	CAWSRQGPWGYTF	TGTGCCTGGAGTCGTCAGGGCCCCTGGGGCTACACCTTC
TRBD2	TRBV19	TRBJ2-7	-	CASNSRWTSANLLSFGQYF	TGTGCCAGTAACTCTCGTTGGACTAGCGCGAATCTCCTTTCTTTTGGGCAGTACTTC
TRBD1	TRBV10-3	TRBJ1-1	-	CAISRQGDLRNTEAFF	TGTGCCATCAGCCGGCAGGGGGATCTTAGGAACACTGAAGCTTTCTTT
-	TRBV19	TRBJ1-3	-	CASSISEGNTIYF	TGTGCCAGTAGTATCTCGGAGGGAAACACCATATATTTT
-	TRBV5-6	TRBJ2-1	-	CASSLGGAPSYNEQFF	TGTGCCAGCAGCTTGGGCGGGGCCCCCTCCTACAATGAGCAGTTCTTC
-	TRBV19	TRBJ1-1	-	CASSPQSAESTEAFF	TGTGCCAGTAGTCCCCAATCTGCGGAGTCTACTGAAGCTTTCTTT
-	TRBV14	TRBJ1-1	-	CASSQEGRGAANTEAFF	TGTGCCAGCAGCCAAGAAGGTCGGGGTGCTGCGAACACTGAAGCTTTCTTT
-	TRBV7-9	TRBJ2-5	-	CASSPRTVTPEQETQYF	TGTGCCAGCAGCCCTCGCACCGTGACTCCGGAACAAGAGACCCAGTACTTC
-	TRBV27	TRBJ2-7	-	CASSLKVNSPYEQYF	TGTGCCAGCAGCCTGAAAGTGAACAGTCCCTACGAGCAGTACTTC
TRBD2	TRBV7-9	TRBJ2-1	-	CASSPPSGGAYNEQFF	TGTGCCAGCAGCCCCCCGTCCGGGGGGGCCTACAATGAGCAGTTCTTC
-	TRBV15	TRBJ2-7	-	CATSRESGPYEQYF	TGTGCCACCAGCAGAGAAAGCGGGCCCTACGAGCAGTACTTC
-	TRBV7-8	TRBJ1-1	-	CASSSYRDLGAFF	TGTGCCAGCAGCTCCTACAGGGACCTAGGAGCTTTCTTT
TRBD2	TRBV5-6	TRBJ2-7	-	CASSSTSGAYEQYF	TGTGCCAGCAGCTCTACTAGCGGGGCCTACGAGCAGTACTTC
-	TRBV15	TRBJ2-5	once	CATSRDKEAGGKTQYF	TGTGCCACCAGCAGAGATAAAGAAGCGGGTGGGAAGACCCAGTACTTC
-	TRBV7-9	TRBJ2-3	once	CASSLGSPSTDTQYF	TGTGCCAGCAGCTTAGGGAGTCCTAGCACAGATACGCAGTATTTT
TRBD1	TRBV19	TRBJ1-2	-	CASSWTGGSANYGYTF	TGTGCCAGTAGCTGGACAGGGGGATCAGCTAACTATGGCTACACCTTC
-	TRBV29-1	TRBJ2-3	-	CSVEESDTQYF	TGCAGCGTTGAGGAGTCAGATACGCAGTATTTT
TRBD2	TRBV15	TRBJ2-7	-	CATRLLAGGGEQYF	TGTGCCACCAGGCTCCTAGCGGGGGGTGGCGAGCAGTACTTC
-	TRBV5-1	TRBJ1-4	-	CASSLGDGRNEKLFF	TGCGCCAGCAGCTTGGGGGACGGGAGGAATGAAAAACTGTTTTTT
-	TRBV4-1	TRBJ1-1	-	CASSQSGLWSPNTEAFF	TGCGCCAGCAGCCAATCAGGTCTCTGGTCCCCGAACACTGAAGCTTTCTTT
-	TRBV7-2	TRBJ1-1	-	CASSFKSTEAFF	TGTGCCAGCAGCTTTAAGAGCACTGAAGCTTTCTTT
-	TRBV19	TRBJ1-4	-	CASSIPTGGEKLFF	TGTGCCAGTAGTATACCGACAGGTGGAGAAAAACTGTTTTTT
-	TRBV15	TRBJ2-1	few	CATSRTVNEQFF	TGTGCCACCAGCAGGACAGTCAATGAGCAGTTCTTC
TRBD1	TRBV7-9	TRBJ1-6	-	CASSLATGGGSPLHF	TGTGCCAGCAGCTTAGCGACAGGGGGTGGTTCACCCCTCCACTTT
-	TRBV9	TRBJ1-4	-	CASSVSGGGNEKLFF	TGTGCCAGCAGCGTAAGTGGGGGCGGGAATGAAAAACTGTTTTTT
-	TRBV9	TRBJ2-1	-	CASSRERQPARGEQFF	TGTGCCAGCAGCCGAGAGAGACAGCCAGCCAGAGGTGAGCAGTTCTTC
TRBD1	TRBV5-1	TRBJ1-4	few	CASSFDRGHNEKLFF	TGCGCCAGCAGCTTTGACAGGGGCCATAATGAAAAACTGTTTTTT
TRBD1	TRBV27	TRBJ1-6	-	CASSWTGGNSPLHF	TGTGCCAGCAGTTGGACAGGGGGGAATTCACCCCTCCACTTT
TRBD2	TRBV7-6	TRBJ2-7	-	CASSPQPSGGYEQYF	TGTGCCAGCAGCCCGCAACCTAGCGGGGGGTACGAGCAGTACTTC
-	TRBV6-1	TRBJ1-4	-	CAISEQGPANEKLFF	TGTGCCATCTCGGAGCAGGGCCCAGCTAATGAAAAACTGTTTTTT
TRBD1	TRBV5-1	TRBJ1-1	few	CASSWSPGTGKNTEAFF	TGCGCCAGCAGCTGGAGTCCCGGGACAGGGAAGAACACTGAAGCTTTCTTT
-	TRBV7-9	TRBJ2-7	-	CASSLFGGYEQYF	TGTGCCAGCAGCTTATTTGGAGGTTACGAGCAGTACTTC
-	TRBV23-1	TRBJ1-3	-	CASRLHVEEDRLF	TGCGCCAGCAGACTACACGTAGAAGAGGACAGACTCTTT
-	TRBV6-1	TRBJ1-2	-	CASKAPSGYGYTF	TGTGCCAGCAAGGCTCCCTCAGGGTATGGCTACACCTTC
TRBD2	TRBV18	TRBJ2-3	few	CASGLAGADTQYF	TGTGCCAGCGGGTTAGCGGGGGCAGATACGCAGTATTTT
-	TRBV6-5	TRBJ2-6	-	CASRPGWSGANVLTF	TGTGCCAGCAGACCAGGGTGGTCTGGGGCCAACGTCCTGACTTTC